The 4 T cell receptor beta chains in this list originate from one sample, sequenced in a study of vaccination and CD4 T cells after COVID-19. As for time point: late sampling 161 to 241 days after vaccination in a few convalescent patients. The treatment denotes: roughly ten-day PBMC culture with coronavirus spike peptide pools or control peptides (ViraFEST assay). The antigens these receptors bind are not known. The Oncomine TCR Beta short-read assay was applied to DNA of cultured CD4+ T cells. Each CDR3 protein is one row after TCRdb ran MiXCR on the PCR reads. In the table there are fewer than 25,000 distinct CDR3 sequences, 35% to 40% of which are singletons. Sequenced material: CD4+ T cells from blood, cultured in vitro, taken about 7 months after SARS-CoV-2 vaccination. The receptors stem from a human donor who had recovered from COVID-19.

The chain employs TRBV29-1 and TRBJ2-6; D not resolved. This CDR3 is built from 13 residues. Germline loops: CDR1 SQVTM, CDR2 ANQGSEA. The germline V and J ends were trimmed by 8 bases and 3 bases, with 11 bases remaining between them. The CDR3: CSFRGDGANVLTF. The DNA for the CDR3 is TGCAGCTTCCGAGGAGATGGGGCCAACGTCCTGACTTTC.

The genes are TRBV11-3 and TRBJ1-6, with D perhaps matching TRBD1 (6 bases). V dropped 2 bases and J dropped 8 bases, with 13 bases sitting between them. Germline CDR1 is SGHNT and CDR2 is YENEEA. This CDR3 is built from 15 residues. In DNA form, the CDR3 reads TGTGCCAGCAGCTTAAGACCAGGGGAGGATTCACCCCTCCACTTT. Residues: CASSLRPGEDSPLHF.

The V and J genes are TRBV20-1 and TRBJ2-7; D perhaps matches TRBD2 (6 bases). The CDR3 consists of 17 residues. V was clipped by 0 bases and J by 0 bases, with 18 bases between them. Germline assignment: CDR1 DFQATT and CDR2 SNEGSKA (reference sequence). CDR3 bases: TGCAGTGCTAGAGACCTCTTCGCGGGACCCGCCTCCTACGAGCAGTACTTC. Translating it yields CSARDLFAGPASYEQYF.

The chain links TRBV7-6 to TRBJ1-2; D gene uncertain. Germline V gene data show CDR1 as SGHVS and CDR2 as FNYEAQ. CDR3 length equals 17 residues. V lost 1 base, J lost 4 bases, and 19 bases lay in between. The DNA of the CDR3 is TGTGCCAGCAGCTTAGATCCCGGGAGCCCGTTACTCTATGGCTACACCTTC. The encoded protein is CASSLDPGSPLLYGYTF.